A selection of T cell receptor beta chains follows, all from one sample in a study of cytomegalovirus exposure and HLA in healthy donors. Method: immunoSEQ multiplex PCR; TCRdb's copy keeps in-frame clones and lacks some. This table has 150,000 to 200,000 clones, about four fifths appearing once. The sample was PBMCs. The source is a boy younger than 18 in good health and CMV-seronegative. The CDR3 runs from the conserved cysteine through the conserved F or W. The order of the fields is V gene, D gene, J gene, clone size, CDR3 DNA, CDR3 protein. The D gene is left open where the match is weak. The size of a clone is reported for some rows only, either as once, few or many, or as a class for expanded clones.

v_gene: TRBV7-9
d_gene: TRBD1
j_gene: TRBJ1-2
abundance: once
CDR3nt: TGTGCCAGCAGCCGGGACAGGGTGGATGGCTACACCTTC
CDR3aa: CASSRDRVDGYTF

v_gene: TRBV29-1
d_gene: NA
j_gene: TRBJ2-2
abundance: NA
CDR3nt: TGCAGCGTTGAAGTATTCCCTACAGTGTCCACCGGGGAGCTGTTTTTT
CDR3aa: CSVEVFPTVSTGELFF

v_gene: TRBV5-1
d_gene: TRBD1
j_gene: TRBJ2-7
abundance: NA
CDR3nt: TGCGCCAGCAGCTTTTCTCCATCGGGACAGCTTTCCTACGAGCAGTACTTC
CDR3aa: CASSFSPSGQLSYEQYF

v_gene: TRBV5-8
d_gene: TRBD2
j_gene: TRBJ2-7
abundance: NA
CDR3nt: TGTGCCAGCAGCCTCGGACTGACTAGCGGGACTCCCTACGAGCAGTACTTC
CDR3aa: CASSLGLTSGTPYEQYF

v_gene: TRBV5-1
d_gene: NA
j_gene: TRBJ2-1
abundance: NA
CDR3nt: TGCGCCAGCAGCCTCGGGGGTCGCAGGGTCAATGAGCAGTTCTTC
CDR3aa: CASSLGGRRVNEQFF

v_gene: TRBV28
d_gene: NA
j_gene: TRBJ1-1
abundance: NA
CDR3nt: TGTGCCAGCAGTTTACCGGGTCGGGTGAACACTGAAGCTTTCTTT
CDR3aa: CASSLPGRVNTEAFF

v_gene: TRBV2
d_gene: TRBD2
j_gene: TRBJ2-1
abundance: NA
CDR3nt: TGTGCCAGCAGTGAAGGGCTAGCGGGGGGGCCTTCCTACAATGAGCAGTTCTTC
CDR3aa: CASSEGLAGGPSYNEQFF

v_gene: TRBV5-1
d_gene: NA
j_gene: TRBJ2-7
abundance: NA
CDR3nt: TGCGCCAGCAGTGAGACAGAAACCTACGAGCAGTACTTC
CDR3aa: CASSETETYEQYF

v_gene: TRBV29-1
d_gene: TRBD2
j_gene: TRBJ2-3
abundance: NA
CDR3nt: TGCAGCGTCCGAGGACTAGCGGGAACAGATACGCAGTATTTT
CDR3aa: CSVRGLAGTDTQYF

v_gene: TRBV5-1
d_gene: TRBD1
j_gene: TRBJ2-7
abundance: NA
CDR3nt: TGCGCCAGCAGCTGGGACAGGGGATCCTACGAGCAGTACTTC
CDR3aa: CASSWDRGSYEQYF

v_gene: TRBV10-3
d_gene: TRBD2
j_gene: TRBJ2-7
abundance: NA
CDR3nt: TGTGCCATCAGTGAGCCAGGACTAGCGGGAGTGTGGGAGCAGTACTTC
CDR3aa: CAISEPGLAGVWEQYF

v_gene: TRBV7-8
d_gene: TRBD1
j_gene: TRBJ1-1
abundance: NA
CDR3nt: TGTGCCAGCAGACCGACAGGGGTGAACACTGAAGCTTTCTTT
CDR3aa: CASRPTGVNTEAFF

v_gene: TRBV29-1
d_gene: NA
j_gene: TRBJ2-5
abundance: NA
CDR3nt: TGCAGCGTTGAAGATCTAGAGACCCAGTACTTC
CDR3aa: CSVEDLETQYF

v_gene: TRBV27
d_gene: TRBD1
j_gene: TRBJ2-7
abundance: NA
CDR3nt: TGTGCCAGCAGTTTCCGACAGGGGGAACCCTACGAGCAGTACTTC
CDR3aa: CASSFRQGEPYEQYF